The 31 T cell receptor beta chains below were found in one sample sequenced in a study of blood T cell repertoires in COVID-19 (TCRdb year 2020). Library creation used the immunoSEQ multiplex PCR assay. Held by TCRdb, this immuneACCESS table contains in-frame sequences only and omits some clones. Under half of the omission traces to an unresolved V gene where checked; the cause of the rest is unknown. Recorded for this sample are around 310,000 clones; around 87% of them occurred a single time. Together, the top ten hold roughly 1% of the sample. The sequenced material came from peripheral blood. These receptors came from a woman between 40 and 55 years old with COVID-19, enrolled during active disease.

CDR3 protein: CASSLDAGSTEAFF. In DNA, the CDR3 is TGTGCCAGCAGCTTAGATGCAGGGTCCACTGAAGCTTTCTTT. V gene TRBV7-2 combines with J gene TRBJ1-1; a possible D gene is TRBD1 (5 bases). The V gene lost 1 base and the J gene lost 4 bases, with 10 bases spanning the gap. The CDR3 contains 14 residues. The germline V gene encodes CDR1 SGHTA and CDR2 FQGNSA.

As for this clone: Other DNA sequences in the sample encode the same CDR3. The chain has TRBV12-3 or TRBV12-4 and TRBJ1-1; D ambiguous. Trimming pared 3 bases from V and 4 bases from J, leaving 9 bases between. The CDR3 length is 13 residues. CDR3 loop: CASSFEGGTEAFF. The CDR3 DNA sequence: TGTGCCAGCAGTTTCGAGGGCGGCACTGAAGCTTTCTTT.

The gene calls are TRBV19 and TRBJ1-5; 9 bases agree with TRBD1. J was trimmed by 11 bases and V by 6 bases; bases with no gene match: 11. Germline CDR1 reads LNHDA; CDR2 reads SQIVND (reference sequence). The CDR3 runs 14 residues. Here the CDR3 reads CASRLTGGPLTQHF. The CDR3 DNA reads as TGTGCCAGTAGACTGACAGGGGGGCCCTTGACCCAGCATTTT.

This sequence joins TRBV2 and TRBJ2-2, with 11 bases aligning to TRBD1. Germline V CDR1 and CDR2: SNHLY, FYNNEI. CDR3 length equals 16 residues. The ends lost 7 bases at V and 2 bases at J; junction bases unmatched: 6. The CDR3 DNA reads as TGTGCCAGCACAGGGGACAGGGGGTTAAACACCGGGGAGCTGTTTTTT. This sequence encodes CASTGDRGLNTGELFF.

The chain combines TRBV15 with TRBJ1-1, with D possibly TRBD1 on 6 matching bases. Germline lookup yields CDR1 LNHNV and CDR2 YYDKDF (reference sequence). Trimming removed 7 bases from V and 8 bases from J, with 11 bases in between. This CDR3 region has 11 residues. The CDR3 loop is CATTQQGEAFF. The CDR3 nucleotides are TGTGCCACCACCCAGCAGGGGGAAGCTTTCTTT. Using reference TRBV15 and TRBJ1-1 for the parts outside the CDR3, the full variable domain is DAMVIQNPRYQVTQFGKPVTLSCSQTLNHNVMYWYQQKSSQAPKLLFHYYDKDFNNEADTPDNFQSRRPNTSFCFLDIRSPGLGDTAMYLCATTQQGEAFFGQGTRLTVV.

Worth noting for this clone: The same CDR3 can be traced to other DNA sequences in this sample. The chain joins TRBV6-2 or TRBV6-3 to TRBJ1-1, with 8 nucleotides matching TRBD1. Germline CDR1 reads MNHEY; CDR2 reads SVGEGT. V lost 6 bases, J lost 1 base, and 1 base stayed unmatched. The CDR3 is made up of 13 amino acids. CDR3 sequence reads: CASSDRGNTEAFF. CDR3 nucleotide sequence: TGTGCCAGCAGCGACAGGGGGAACACTGAAGCTTTCTTT.

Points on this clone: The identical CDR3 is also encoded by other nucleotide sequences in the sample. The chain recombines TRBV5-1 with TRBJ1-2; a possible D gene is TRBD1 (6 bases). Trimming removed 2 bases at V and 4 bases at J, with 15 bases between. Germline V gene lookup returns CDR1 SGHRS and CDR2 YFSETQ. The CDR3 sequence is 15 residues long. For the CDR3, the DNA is TGCGCCAGCAGCTTAGACGGACAGCCGCTCTATGGCTACACCTTC. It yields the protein CASSLDGQPLYGYTF.

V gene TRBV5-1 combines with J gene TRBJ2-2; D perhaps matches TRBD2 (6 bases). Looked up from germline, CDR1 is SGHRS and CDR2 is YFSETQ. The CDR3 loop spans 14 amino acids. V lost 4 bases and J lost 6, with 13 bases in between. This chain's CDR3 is CASSLRDLAGELFF. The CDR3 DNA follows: TGCGCCAGCAGCCTCCGGGACTTAGCCGGGGAGCTGTTTTTT.

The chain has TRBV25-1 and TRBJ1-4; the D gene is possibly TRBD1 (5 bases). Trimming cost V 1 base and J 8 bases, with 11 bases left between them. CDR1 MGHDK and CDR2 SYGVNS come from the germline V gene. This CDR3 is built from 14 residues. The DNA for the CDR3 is TGTGCCAGCAGTGAATTGGGGGGTAGGGAAAAACTGTTTTTT. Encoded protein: CASSELGGREKLFF. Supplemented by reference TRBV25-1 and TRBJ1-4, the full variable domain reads EADIYQTPRYLVIGTGKKITLECSQTMGHDKMYWYQQDPGMELHLIHYSYGVNSTEKGDLSSESTVSRIRTEHFPLTLESARPSHTSQYLCASSELGGREKLFFGSGTQLSVL.

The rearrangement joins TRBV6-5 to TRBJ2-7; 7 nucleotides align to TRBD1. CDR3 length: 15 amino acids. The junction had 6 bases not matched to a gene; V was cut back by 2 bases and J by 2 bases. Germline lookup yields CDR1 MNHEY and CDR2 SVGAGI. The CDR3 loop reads CASSYHPDRAYEQYF. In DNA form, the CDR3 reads TGTGCCAGCAGTTACCATCCCGACAGGGCCTACGAGCAGTACTTC.

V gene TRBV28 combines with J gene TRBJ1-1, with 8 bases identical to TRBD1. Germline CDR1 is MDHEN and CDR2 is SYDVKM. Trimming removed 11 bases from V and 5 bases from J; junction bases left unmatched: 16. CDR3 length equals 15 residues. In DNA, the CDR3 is TGTGCCGGCCAGAGACAGGGGCCCGGGGGGACTGAAGCTTTCTTT. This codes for CAGQRQGPGGTEAFF.

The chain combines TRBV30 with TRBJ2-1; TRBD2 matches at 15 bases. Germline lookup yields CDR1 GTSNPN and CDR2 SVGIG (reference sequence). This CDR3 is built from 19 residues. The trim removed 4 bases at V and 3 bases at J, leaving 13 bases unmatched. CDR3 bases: TGTGCCTGGACCTTAAAGGGACTAGCGGGAGGTGGGCACTACAATGAGCAGTTCTTC. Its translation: CAWTLKGLAGGGHYNEQFF.

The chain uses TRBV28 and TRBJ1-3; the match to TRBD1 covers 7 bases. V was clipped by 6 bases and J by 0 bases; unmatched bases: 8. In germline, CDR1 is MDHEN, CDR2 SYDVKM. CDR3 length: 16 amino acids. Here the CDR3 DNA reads TGTGCCAGCAGCCATCAGGGGGTCGACTCTGGAAACACCATATATTTT. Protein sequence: CASSHQGVDSGNTIYF.

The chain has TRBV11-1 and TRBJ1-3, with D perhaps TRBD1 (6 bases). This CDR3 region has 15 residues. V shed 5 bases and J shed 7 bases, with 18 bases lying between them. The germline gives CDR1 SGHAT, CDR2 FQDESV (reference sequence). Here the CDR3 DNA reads TGTGCCAGCAGCATCGGACAGCGGGAAGGTAACACCATATATTTT. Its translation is CASSIGQREGNTIYF. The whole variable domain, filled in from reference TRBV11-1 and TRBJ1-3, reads EAEVAQSPRYKITEKSQAVAFWCDPISGHATLYWYRQILGQGPELLVQFQDESVVDDSQLPKDRFSAERLKGVDSTLKIQPAELGDSAMYLCASSIGQREGNTIYFGEGSWLTVV.

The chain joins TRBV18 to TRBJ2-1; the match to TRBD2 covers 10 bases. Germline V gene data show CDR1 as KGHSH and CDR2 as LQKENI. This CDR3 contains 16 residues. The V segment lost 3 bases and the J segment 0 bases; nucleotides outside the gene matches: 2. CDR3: CASSPLAGGSYNEQFF. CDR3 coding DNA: TGTGCCAGCTCACCCTTAGCGGGGGGCTCCTACAATGAGCAGTTCTTC. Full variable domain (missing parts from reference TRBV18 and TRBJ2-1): NAGVMQNPRHLVRRRGQEARLRCSPMKGHSHVYWYRQLPEEGLKFMVYLQKENIIDESGMPKERFSAEFPKEGPSILRIQQVVRGDSAAYFCASSPLAGGSYNEQFFGPGTRLTVL.

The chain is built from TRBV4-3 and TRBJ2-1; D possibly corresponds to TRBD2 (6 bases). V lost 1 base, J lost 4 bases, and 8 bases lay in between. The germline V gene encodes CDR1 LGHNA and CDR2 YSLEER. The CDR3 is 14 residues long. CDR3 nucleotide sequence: TGCGCCAGCAGCCAAGGGGAGGAGTACAATGAGCAGTTCTTC. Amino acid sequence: CASSQGEEYNEQFF.

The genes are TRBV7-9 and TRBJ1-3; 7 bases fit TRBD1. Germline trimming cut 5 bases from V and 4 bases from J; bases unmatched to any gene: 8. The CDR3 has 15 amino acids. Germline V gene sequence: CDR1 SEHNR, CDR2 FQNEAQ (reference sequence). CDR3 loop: CASSQGQLAGNTIYF. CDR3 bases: TGTGCCAGCAGCCAGGGACAGCTAGCGGGAAACACCATATATTTT.

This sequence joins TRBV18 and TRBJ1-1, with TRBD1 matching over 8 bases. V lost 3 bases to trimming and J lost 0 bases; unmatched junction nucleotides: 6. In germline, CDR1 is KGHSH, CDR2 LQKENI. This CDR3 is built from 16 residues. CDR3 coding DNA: TGTGCCAGCTCACCTCCAGGACAGGGACTGAACACTGAAGCTTTCTTT. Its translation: CASSPPGQGLNTEAFF.

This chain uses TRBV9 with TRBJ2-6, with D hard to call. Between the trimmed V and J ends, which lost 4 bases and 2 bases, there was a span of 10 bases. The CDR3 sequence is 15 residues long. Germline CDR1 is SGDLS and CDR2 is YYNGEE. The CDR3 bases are TGTGCCAGCAGCCCAGGCAGGACTGGGGCCAACGTCCTGACTTTC. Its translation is CASSPGRTGANVLTF.

CDR3 amino acids: CAWSLPGTGVYKAFF. The CDR3 region has the DNA TGTGCCTGGAGTCTGCCCGGGACAGGGGTTTACAAAGCTTTCTTT. The V and J genes are TRBV30 and TRBJ1-1; 10 bases fit TRBD1. There are 15 residues in the CDR3. With V trimmed by 2 bases and J by 9 bases, 12 bases remained unmatched. Germline CDR1 reads GTSNPN; CDR2 reads SVGIG (reference sequence).

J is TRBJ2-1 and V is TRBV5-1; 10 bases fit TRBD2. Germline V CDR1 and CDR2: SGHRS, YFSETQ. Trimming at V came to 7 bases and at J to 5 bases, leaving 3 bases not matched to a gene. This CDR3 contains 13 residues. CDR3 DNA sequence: TGCGCCAGCTCAGCGGGAGGGGACAATGAGCAGTTCTTC. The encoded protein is CASSAGGDNEQFF.

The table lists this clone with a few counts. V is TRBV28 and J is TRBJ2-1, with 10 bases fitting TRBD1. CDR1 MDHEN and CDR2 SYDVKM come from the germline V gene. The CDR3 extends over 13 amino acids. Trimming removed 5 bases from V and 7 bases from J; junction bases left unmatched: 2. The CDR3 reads CASSGDRGNEQFF. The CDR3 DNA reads TGTGCCAGCAGTGGGGACAGGGGAAATGAGCAGTTCTTC.

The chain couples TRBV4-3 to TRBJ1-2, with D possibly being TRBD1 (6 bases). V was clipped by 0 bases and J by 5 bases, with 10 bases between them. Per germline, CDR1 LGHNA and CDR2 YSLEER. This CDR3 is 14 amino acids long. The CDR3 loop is CASSQDRGAYGYTF. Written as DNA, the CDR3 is TGCGCCAGCAGCCAAGACAGGGGCGCGTATGGCTACACCTTC.

This chain's CDR3 is CASRPRLAENTGELFF. CDR3 bases: TGTGCCAGTAGGCCTAGACTAGCGGAGAACACCGGGGAGCTGTTTTTT. This chain connects TRBV19 to TRBJ2-2; 9 nucleotides match TRBD2. CDR3 length: 16 residues. The ends lost 6 bases at V and 1 base at J; junction bases unmatched: 6. Germline V gene lookup returns CDR1 LNHDA and CDR2 SQIVND (reference sequence).

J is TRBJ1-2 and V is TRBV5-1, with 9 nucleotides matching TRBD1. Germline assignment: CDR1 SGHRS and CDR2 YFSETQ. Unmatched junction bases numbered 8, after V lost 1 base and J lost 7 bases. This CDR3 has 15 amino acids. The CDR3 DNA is TGCGCCAGCAGCTTGCCTTCCGGGACAGGGAGTGGCTACACCTTC. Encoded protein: CASSLPSGTGSGYTF.

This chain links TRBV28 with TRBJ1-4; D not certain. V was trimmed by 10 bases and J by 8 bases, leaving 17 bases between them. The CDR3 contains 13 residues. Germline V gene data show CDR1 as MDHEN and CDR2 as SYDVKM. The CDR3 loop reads CATQIGLGEKLFF. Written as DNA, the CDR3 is TGTGCCACACAAATCGGACTCGGGGAAAAACTGTTTTTT. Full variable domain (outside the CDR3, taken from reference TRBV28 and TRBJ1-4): DVKVTQSSRYLVKRTGEKVFLECVQDMDHENMFWYRQDPGLGLRLIYFSYDVKMKEKGDIPEGYSVSREKKERFSLILESASTNQTSMYLCATQIGLGEKLFFGSGTQLSVL.

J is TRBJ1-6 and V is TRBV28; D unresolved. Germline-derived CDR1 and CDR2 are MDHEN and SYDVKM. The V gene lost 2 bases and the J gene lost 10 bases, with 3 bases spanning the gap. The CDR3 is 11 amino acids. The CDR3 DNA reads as TGTGCCAGCAGTTTACGGTCACCCCTCCACTTT. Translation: CASSLRSPLHF. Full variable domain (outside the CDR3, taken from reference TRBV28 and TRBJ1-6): DVKVTQSSRYLVKRTGEKVFLECVQDMDHENMFWYRQDPGLGLRLIYFSYDVKMKEKGDIPEGYSVSREKKERFSLILESASTNQTSMYLCASSLRSPLHFGNGTRLTVT.

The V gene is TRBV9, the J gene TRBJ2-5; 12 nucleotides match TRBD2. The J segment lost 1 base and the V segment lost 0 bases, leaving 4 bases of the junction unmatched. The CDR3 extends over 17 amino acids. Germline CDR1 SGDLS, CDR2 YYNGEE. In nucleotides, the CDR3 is TGTGCCAGCAGCGTAGGGACTAGCGGGGCGACCCAAGAGACCCAGTACTTC. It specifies CASSVGTSGATQETQYF.

CDR3 sequence (DNA): TGCGCCAGCAGCCACGATGGGGCTAGCGAGCAGTACTTC. Its translation: CASSHDGASEQYF. The rearrangement joins TRBV4-1 to TRBJ2-7, with D tentatively TRBD1 (5 bases). With 3 bases removed from V and 6 bases from J, the gap between germline ends came to 12 bases. The CDR3 has 13 residues. The germline V gene has CDR1 MGHRA and CDR2 YSYEKL.

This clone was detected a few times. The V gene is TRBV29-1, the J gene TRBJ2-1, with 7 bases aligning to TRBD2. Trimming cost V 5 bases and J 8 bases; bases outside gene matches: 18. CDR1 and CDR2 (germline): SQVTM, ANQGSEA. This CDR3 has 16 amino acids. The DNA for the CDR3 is TGCAGCGTTTTTGGGCGGGGGAAATACCGGGTCGATGAGCAGTTCTTC. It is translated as CSVFGRGKYRVDEQFF.

The CDR3 protein is CASSPGTGVDNEQFF. Here the CDR3 DNA reads TGTGCCAGCAGCCCCGGGACAGGGGTGGACAATGAGCAGTTCTTC. The V and J genes are TRBV7-9 and TRBJ2-1; TRBD1 matches at 10 bases. Germline V gives CDR1 SEHNR, CDR2 FQNEAQ (reference sequence). The CDR3 totals 15 residues. Trimming removed 5 bases from V and 5 bases from J; junction bases left unmatched: 6.